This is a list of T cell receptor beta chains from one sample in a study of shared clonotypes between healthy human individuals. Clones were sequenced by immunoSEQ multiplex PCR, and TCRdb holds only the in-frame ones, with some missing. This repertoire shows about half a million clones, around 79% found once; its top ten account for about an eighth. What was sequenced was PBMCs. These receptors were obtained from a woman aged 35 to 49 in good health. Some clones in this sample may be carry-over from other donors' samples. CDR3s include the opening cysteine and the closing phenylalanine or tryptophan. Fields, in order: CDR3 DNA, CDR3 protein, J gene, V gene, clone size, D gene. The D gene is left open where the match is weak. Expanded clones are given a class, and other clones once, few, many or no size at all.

CDR3 DNA: TGTGCCAGCGGCCGGATGGGGACAGGAGATAATGAAAAACTGTTTTTT
CDR3 protein: CASGRMGTGDNEKLFF
J gene: TRBJ1-4
V gene: TRBV28
clone size: -
D gene: TRBD1

CDR3 DNA: TGTGCCACCAGGTCAATGAGGGTGGTAGAGACCCAGTACTTC
CDR3 protein: CATRSMRVVETQYF
J gene: TRBJ2-5
V gene: TRBV15
clone size: once
D gene: -

CDR3 DNA: TGCGCCAGCAGTGAGACCCCTTGGAGGGGGATACGGCGCGCCTACGAGCAGTACTTC
CDR3 protein: CASSETPWRGIRRAYEQYF
J gene: TRBJ2-7
V gene: TRBV10-2
clone size: -
D gene: -

CDR3 DNA: TGTGCCAGCTCATCGGGGACTAGCGGATACGAGCAGTACTTC
CDR3 protein: CASSSGTSGYEQYF
J gene: TRBJ2-7
V gene: TRBV18
clone size: once
D gene: TRBD2

CDR3 DNA: TGTGCCTGGAGTGTAGTTCCTCGGGAGCAGTTCTTC
CDR3 protein: CAWSVVPREQFF
J gene: TRBJ2-1
V gene: TRBV30
clone size: -
D gene: -

CDR3 DNA: TGTGCCAGTAGAGGGACTAGCGGGCTATACGAGCAGTACTTC
CDR3 protein: CASRGTSGLYEQYF
J gene: TRBJ2-7
V gene: TRBV19
clone size: -
D gene: TRBD2

CDR3 DNA: TGTGCCAGCAGTTACCCTAGGGGGGCGGGCGAGCAGTACTTC
CDR3 protein: CASSYPRGAGEQYF
J gene: TRBJ2-7
V gene: TRBV6-5
clone size: -
D gene: -

CDR3 DNA: TGTGCCAGCAGTTTATGGGGCTCGGGGCAAGCCTACACCGGGGAGCTGTTTTTT
CDR3 protein: CASSLWGSGQAYTGELFF
J gene: TRBJ2-2
V gene: TRBV28
clone size: -
D gene: -

CDR3 DNA: TGCGCCAGCAGCCCAGTGGACGTGCTCGGGACTGAAGCTTTCTTT
CDR3 protein: CASSPVDVLGTEAFF
J gene: TRBJ1-1
V gene: TRBV4-1
clone size: -
D gene: -

CDR3 DNA: TGTGCCAGCAGTTCGATGGGGGCTCTCCCGTACGAGCAGTACTTC
CDR3 protein: CASSSMGALPYEQYF
J gene: TRBJ2-7
V gene: TRBV28
clone size: once
D gene: -

CDR3 DNA: TGTGCCAGCTCACTTGGACAGTCCTACGAGCAGTACTTC
CDR3 protein: CASSLGQSYEQYF
J gene: TRBJ2-7
V gene: TRBV18
clone size: -
D gene: -

CDR3 DNA: TGTGCCAGCAGCATTAGCGGGGGGCCCTACGAGCAGTACTTC
CDR3 protein: CASSISGGPYEQYF
J gene: TRBJ2-7
V gene: TRBV7-2
clone size: once
D gene: TRBD2

CDR3 DNA: TGTGCCAGCAGTGTGACTAGCGGGATTTACGAGCAGTACTTC
CDR3 protein: CASSVTSGIYEQYF
J gene: TRBJ2-7
V gene: TRBV27
clone size: -
D gene: TRBD2

CDR3 DNA: TGTGCCAGCAGCCCCGATGGACAGGGGGGTGAGCAGTTCTTC
CDR3 protein: CASSPDGQGGEQFF
J gene: TRBJ2-1
V gene: TRBV11-1
clone size: -
D gene: TRBD1

CDR3 DNA: TGTGCCAGCAGCTTGCGGGAGGGCCCGTACGAGACCCAGTACTTC
CDR3 protein: CASSLREGPYETQYF
J gene: TRBJ2-5
V gene: TRBV7-3
clone size: -
D gene: TRBD2

CDR3 DNA: TGTGCCAGCAGCCCCGGGGGAGCGGGTGAAGCTTTCTTT
CDR3 protein: CASSPGGAGEAFF
J gene: TRBJ1-1
V gene: TRBV7-9
clone size: -
D gene: -

CDR3 DNA: TGTGCCAGCAGCTTAGTTGCGGGGGCGGAGTACAATGAGCAGTTCTTC
CDR3 protein: CASSLVAGAEYNEQFF
J gene: TRBJ2-1
V gene: TRBV11-2
clone size: -
D gene: -

CDR3 DNA: TGTGCCAGCAGCCTTGCGTTCGGTCAGCCCCAGCATTTT
CDR3 protein: CASSLAFGQPQHF
J gene: TRBJ1-5
V gene: TRBV7-8
clone size: -
D gene: -

CDR3 DNA: TGCGCCAGCAGCCAAAAGCCAACCACTAGCGGGAGTCTCCACGAGCAGTACTTC
CDR3 protein: CASSQKPTTSGSLHEQYF
J gene: TRBJ2-7
V gene: TRBV4-1
clone size: -
D gene: TRBD2

CDR3 DNA: TGTGCCAGCTCACCACTCGCCGGGACAGCCCAAGAGACCCAGTACTTC
CDR3 protein: CASSPLAGTAQETQYF
J gene: TRBJ2-5
V gene: TRBV18
clone size: -
D gene: TRBD1

CDR3 DNA: TGTGCCAGTAGTAATCTAGTTGAGCAGTTCTTC
CDR3 protein: CASSNLVEQFF
J gene: TRBJ2-1
V gene: TRBV19
clone size: -
D gene: -

CDR3 DNA: TGTGCCAGCAGCTTCTACGGGACGAACTATGGCTACACCTTC
CDR3 protein: CASSFYGTNYGYTF
J gene: TRBJ1-2
V gene: TRBV7-9
clone size: few
D gene: -

CDR3 DNA: TGTGCCATCAGTTGGATAACCGGGGAGCTGTTTTTT
CDR3 protein: CAISWITGELFF
J gene: TRBJ2-2
V gene: TRBV10-3
clone size: -
D gene: -

CDR3 DNA: TGCGCCAGCAGCTTGGAAGTTTTGGAGACCCAGTACTTC
CDR3 protein: CASSLEVLETQYF
J gene: TRBJ2-5
V gene: TRBV5-1
clone size: -
D gene: -

CDR3 DNA: TGTGCCAGCAGCATAGACAGGGGCGATTCACCCCTCCACTTT
CDR3 protein: CASSIDRGDSPLHF
J gene: TRBJ1-6
V gene: TRBV28
clone size: -
D gene: TRBD1

CDR3 DNA: TGTGCCAGCAGCTCACAGGGTACGGGCGAGCAGTACTTC
CDR3 protein: CASSSQGTGEQYF
J gene: TRBJ2-7
V gene: TRBV11-2
clone size: -
D gene: -